This T cell receptor (beta chain) was documented in a study of cytomegalovirus exposure and HLA in healthy donors. These donors, healthy bone marrow donors, were studied. At the time of sampling, donors were nominally healthy, though unrecorded immune exposures were likely. The PCR was carried out with 60 Vbeta primers and 13 Jbeta primers. The data were produced by immunoSEQ multiplex PCR, yet TCRdb's version contains in-frame clones alone and is incomplete. The sample holds about 200,000 clones, 81% seen once. Germline CDR1 KGHSH, CDR2 LQKENI. V was pared by 4 bases and J by 8 bases, with 5 bases of the junction left unmatched. The CDR3 has 15 amino acids.

The sequenced material came from PBMCs. V and J are TRBV18 and TRBJ1-6; 10 bases are shared with TRBD1. The receptor was isolated from a man aged 40-49 years in good health and CMV-seropositive. This chain's CDR3 is CASSLDRGRYSPLHF. The CDR3 region has the DNA TGTGCCAGCTCACTTGACAGGGGGCGGTATTCACCCCTCCACTTT.